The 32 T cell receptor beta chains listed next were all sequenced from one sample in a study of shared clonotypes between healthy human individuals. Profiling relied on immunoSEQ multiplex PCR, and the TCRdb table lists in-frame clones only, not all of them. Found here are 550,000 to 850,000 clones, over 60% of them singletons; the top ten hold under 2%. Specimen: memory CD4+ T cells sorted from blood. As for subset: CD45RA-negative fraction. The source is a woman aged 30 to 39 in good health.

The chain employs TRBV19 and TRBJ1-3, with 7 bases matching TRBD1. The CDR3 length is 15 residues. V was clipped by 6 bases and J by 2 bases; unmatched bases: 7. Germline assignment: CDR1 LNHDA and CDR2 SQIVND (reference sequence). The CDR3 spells CASREGTATGNTIYF. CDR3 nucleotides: TGTGCCAGTAGGGAGGGGACAGCGACTGGAAACACCATATATTTT.

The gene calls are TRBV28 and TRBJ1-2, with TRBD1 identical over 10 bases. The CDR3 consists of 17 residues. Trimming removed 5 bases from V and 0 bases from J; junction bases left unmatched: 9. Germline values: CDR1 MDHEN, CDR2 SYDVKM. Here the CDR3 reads CASSPGTGARSNYGYTF. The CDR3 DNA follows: TGTGCCAGCAGTCCCGGGACAGGGGCTCGATCTAACTATGGCTACACCTTC.

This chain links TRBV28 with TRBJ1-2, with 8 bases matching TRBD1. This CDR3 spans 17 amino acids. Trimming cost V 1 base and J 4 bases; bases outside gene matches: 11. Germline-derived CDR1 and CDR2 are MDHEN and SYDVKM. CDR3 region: CASSLFLVGTGRYGYTF. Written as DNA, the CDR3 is TGTGCCAGCAGTTTATTCTTGGTCGGGACAGGTCGCTATGGCTACACCTTC.

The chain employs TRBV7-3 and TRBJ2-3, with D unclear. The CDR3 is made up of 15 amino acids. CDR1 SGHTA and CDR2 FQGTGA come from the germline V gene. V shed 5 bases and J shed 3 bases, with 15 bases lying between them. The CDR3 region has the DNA TGTGCCAGCAGCGCATCCCTAAGTGGGACAGATACGCAGTATTTT. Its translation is CASSASLSGTDTQYF.

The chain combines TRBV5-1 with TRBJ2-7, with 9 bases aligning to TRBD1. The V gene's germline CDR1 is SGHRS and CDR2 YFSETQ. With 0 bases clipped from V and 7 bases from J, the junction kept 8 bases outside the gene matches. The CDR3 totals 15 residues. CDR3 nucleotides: TGCGCCAGCAGCTTGGGGGACAGGGACAAAGGAGAGCAGTACTTC. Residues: CASSLGDRDKGEQYF.

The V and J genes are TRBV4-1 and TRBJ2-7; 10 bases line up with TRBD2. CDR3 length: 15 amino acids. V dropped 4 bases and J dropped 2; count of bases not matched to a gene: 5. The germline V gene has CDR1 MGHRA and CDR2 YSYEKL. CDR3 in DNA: TGCGCCAGCAGCCGACAACTAGCGGGGACCTACGAGCAGTACTTC. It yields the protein CASSRQLAGTYEQYF.

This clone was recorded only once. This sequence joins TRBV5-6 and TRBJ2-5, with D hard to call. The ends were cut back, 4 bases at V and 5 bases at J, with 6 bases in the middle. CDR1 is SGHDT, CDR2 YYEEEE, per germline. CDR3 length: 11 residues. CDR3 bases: TGTGCCAGCAGCAGGTCGGAGACCCAGTACTTC. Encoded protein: CASSRSETQYF.

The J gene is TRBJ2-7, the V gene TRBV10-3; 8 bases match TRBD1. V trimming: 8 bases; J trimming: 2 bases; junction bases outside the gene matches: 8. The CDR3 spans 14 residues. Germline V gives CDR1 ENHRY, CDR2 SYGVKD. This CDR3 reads CAIRTDRGAYEQYF. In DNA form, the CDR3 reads TGTGCCATCCGAACAGACAGGGGCGCCTACGAGCAGTACTTC.

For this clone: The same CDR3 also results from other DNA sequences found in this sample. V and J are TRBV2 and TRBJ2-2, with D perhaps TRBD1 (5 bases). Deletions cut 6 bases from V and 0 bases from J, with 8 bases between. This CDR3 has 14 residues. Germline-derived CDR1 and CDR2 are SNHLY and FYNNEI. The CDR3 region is CASRDNTNTGELFF. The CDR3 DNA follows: TGTGCCAGCAGGGACAACACGAACACCGGGGAGCTGTTTTTT.

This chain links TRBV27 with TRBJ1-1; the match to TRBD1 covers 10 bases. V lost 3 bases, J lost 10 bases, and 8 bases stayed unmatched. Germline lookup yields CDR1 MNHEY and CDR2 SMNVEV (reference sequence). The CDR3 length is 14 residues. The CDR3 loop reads CASSFLGQGYLAFF. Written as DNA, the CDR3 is TGTGCCAGCAGTTTCCTGGGACAGGGGTACTTAGCTTTCTTT.

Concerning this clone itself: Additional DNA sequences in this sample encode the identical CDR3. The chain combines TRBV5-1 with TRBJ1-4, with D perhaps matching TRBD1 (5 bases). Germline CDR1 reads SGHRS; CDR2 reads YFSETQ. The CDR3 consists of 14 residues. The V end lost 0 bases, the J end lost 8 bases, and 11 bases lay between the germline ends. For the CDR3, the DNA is TGCGCCAGCAGCTTGGGGGGCGCCGGGGAAAAACTGTTTTTT. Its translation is CASSLGGAGEKLFF.

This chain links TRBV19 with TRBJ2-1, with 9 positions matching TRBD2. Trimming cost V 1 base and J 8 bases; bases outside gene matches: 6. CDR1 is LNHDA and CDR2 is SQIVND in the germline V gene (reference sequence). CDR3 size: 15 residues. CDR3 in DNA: TGTGCCAGTAGTATAGTTGCGGGAGGGAGGCATGAGCAGTTCTTC. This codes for CASSIVAGGRHEQFF.

In DNA, the CDR3 is TGCGCCAGCAGCTTCCGGACTTCACGAACCAACACTGAAGCTTTCTTT. Translated, it gives CASSFRTSRTNTEAFF. The V call is TRBV5-1, the J call TRBJ1-1, with D unclear. The V and J ends lost 2 bases and 2 bases respectively, with 16 bases between them. The CDR3 covers 16 residues. Per the germline V gene, CDR1 is SGHRS and CDR2 is YFSETQ. Filled out from reference TRBV5-1 and TRBJ1-1, the complete variable domain reads KAGVTQTPRYLIKTRGQQVTLSCSPISGHRSVSWYQQTPGQGLQFLFEYFSETQRNKGNFPGRFSGRQFSNSRSEMNVSTLELGDSALYLCASSFRTSRTNTEAFFGQGTRLTVV.

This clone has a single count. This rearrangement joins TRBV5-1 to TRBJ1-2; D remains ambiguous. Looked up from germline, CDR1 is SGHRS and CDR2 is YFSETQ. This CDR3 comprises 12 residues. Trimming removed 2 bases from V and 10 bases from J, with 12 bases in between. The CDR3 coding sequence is TGCGCCAGCAGCTTCTCTAGACGGGACTACACCTTC. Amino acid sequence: CASSFSRRDYTF.

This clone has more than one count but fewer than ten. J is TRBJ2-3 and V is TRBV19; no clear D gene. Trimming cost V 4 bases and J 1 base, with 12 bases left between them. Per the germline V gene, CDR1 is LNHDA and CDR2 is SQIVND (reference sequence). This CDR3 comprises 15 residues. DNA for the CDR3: TGTGCCAGTAGTACATGGACCCCACGCACAGATACGCAGTATTTT. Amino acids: CASSTWTPRTDTQYF.

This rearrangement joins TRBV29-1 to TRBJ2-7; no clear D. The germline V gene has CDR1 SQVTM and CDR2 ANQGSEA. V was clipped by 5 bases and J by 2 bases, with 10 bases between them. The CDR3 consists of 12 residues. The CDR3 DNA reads TGCAGCGTTTCTAGGGAAACCTACGAGCAGTACTTC. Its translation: CSVSRETYEQYF.

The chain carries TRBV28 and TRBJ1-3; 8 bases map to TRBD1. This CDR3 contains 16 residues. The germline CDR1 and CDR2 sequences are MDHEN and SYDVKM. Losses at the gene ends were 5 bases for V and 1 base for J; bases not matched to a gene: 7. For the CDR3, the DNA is TGTGCCAGCAGTGGACAGGGTTTGAAGTCTGGAAACACCATATATTTT. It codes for CASSGQGLKSGNTIYF.

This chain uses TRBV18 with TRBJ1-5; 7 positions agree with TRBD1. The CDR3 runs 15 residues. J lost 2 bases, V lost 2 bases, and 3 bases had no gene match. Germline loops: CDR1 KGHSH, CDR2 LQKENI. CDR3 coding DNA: TGTGCCAGCTCACCAAATACAGGGGGCAATCAGCCCCAGCATTTT. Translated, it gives CASSPNTGGNQPQHF. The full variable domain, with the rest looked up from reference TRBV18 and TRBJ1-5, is NAGVMQNPRHLVRRRGQEARLRCSPMKGHSHVYWYRQLPEEGLKFMVYLQKENIIDESGMPKERFSAEFPKEGPSILRIQQVVRGDSAAYFCASSPNTGGNQPQHFGDGTRLSIL.

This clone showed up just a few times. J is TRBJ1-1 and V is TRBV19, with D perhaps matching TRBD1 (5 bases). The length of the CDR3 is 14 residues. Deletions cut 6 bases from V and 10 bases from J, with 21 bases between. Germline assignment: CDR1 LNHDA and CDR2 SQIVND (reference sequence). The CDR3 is CASRSGAATVGAFF. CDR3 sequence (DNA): TGTGCCAGTAGGTCCGGGGCCGCCACGGTAGGAGCTTTCTTT.

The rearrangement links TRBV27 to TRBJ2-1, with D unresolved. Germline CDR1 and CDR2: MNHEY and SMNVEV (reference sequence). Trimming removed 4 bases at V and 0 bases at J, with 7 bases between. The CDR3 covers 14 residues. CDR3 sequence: CASSSESSYNEQFF. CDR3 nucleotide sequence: TGTGCCAGCAGTTCGGAGAGCTCCTACAATGAGCAGTTCTTC.

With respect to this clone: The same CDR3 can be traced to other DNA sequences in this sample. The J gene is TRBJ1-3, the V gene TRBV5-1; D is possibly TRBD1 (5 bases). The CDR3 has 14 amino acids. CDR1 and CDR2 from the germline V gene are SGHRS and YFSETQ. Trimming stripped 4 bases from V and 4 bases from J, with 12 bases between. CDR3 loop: CASSPGTQGNTIYF. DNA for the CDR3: TGCGCCAGCAGCCCCGGGACGCAAGGAAACACCATATATTTT.

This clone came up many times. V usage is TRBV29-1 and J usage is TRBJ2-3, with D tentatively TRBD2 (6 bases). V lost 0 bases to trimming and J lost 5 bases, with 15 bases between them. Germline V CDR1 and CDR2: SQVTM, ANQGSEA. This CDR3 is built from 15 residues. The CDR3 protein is CSVEDLGGKVDTQYF. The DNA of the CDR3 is TGCAGCGTTGAAGATCTTGGCGGGAAGGTAGATACGCAGTATTTT.

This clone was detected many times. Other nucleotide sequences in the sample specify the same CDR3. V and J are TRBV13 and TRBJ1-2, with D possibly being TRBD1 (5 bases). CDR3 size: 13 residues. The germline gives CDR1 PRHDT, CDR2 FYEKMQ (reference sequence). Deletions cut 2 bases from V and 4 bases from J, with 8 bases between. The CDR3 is CASSLRGSYGYTF. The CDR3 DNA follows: TGTGCCAGCAGCTTACGGGGGAGCTATGGCTACACCTTC.

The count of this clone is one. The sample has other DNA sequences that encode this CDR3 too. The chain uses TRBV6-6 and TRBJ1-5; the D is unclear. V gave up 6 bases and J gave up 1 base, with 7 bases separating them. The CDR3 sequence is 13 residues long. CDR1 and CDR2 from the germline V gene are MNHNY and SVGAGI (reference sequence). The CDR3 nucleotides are TGTGCCAGCAGGTTAGACAGCAATCAGCCCCAGCATTTT. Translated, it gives CASRLDSNQPQHF.

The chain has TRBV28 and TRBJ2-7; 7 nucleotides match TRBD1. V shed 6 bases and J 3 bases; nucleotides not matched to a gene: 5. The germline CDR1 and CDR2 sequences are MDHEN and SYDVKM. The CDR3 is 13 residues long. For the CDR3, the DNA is TGTGCCAGCAGAGGGGACAGCTACTACGAGCAGTACTTC. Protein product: CASRGDSYYEQYF.

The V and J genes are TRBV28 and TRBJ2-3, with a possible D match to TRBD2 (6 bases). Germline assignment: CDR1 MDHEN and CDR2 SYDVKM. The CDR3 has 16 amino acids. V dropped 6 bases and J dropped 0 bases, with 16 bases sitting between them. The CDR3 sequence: CASSSGTPSSTDTQYF. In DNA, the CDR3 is TGTGCCAGCAGCTCGGGGACTCCCAGTAGCACAGATACGCAGTATTTT.

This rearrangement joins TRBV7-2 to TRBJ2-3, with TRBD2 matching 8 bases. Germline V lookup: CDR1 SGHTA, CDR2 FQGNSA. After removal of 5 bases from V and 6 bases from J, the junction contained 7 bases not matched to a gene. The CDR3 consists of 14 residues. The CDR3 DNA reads TGTGCCAGCAGCCCGTTGACTAGCGCGGATACGCAGTATTTT. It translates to CASSPLTSADTQYF.

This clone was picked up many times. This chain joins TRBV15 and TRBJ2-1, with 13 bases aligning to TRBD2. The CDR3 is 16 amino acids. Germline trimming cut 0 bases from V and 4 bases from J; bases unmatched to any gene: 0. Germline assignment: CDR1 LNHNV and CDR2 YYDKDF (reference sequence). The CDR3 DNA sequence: TGTGCCACCAGCAGAGAGACTAGCGGGAGGTACAATGAGCAGTTCTTC. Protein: CATSRETSGRYNEQFF.

The CDR3 region is CSVVGNIDTEAFF. For the CDR3, the DNA is TGCAGCGTCGTTGGGAACATCGACACTGAAGCTTTCTTT. V usage is TRBV29-1 and J usage is TRBJ1-1; D unclear. The V end was cut by 6 bases, the J end by 3 bases, with 14 bases between. The CDR3 runs to 13 residues. Germline-derived CDR1 and CDR2 are SQVTM and ANQGSEA.

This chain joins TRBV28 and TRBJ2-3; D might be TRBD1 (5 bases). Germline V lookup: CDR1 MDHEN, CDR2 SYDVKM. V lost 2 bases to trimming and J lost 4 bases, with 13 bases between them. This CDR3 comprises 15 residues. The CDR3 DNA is TGTGCCAGCAGTTTACAGGGCCATTTCCCAGATACGCAGTATTTT. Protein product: CASSLQGHFPDTQYF.

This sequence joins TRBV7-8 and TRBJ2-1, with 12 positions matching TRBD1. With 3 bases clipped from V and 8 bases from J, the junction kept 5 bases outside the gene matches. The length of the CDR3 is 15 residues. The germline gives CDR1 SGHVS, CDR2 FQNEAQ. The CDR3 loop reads CASSLRDRGQHEQFF. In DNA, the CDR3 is TGTGCCAGCAGCTTGCGGGACAGGGGGCAGCATGAGCAGTTCTTC.

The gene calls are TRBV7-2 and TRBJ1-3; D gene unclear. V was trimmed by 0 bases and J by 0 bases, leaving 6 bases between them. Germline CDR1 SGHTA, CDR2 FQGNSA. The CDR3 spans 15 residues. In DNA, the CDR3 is TGTGCCAGCAGCTTAGCTCCCAACTCTGGAAACACCATATATTTT. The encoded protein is CASSLAPNSGNTIYF.